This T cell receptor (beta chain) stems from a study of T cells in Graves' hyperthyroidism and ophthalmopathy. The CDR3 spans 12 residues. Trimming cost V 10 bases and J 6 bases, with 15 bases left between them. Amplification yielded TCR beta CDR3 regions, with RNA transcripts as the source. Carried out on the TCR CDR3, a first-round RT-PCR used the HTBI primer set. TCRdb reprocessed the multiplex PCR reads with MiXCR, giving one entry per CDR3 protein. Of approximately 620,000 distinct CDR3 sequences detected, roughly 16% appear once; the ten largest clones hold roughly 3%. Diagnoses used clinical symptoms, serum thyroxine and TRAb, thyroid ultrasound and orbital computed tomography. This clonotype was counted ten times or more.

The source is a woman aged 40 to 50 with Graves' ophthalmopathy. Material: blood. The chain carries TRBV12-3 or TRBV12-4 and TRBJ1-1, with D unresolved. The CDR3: CATKSWPPEAFF. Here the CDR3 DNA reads TGTGCCACCAAAAGTTGGCCCCCTGAAGCTTTCTTT.